These 4 T cell receptor beta chains were sequenced from one sample in a study of control samples from healthy donors and cancer patients. The data were produced by immunoSEQ multiplex PCR, yet TCRdb's version contains in-frame clones alone and is incomplete. The data contain 140,000 or so clones, about 94% of them singletons. The sample comprised PBMCs. The source is a man aged 55 to 70 with colorectal cancer.

The chain is built from TRBV4-2 and TRBJ2-7; 9 bases are a match to TRBD1. The CDR3 extends over 15 amino acids. The germline gives CDR1 LGHNA, CDR2 YNFKEQ. The J segment lost 1 base and the V segment lost 4 bases, leaving 5 bases of the junction unmatched. The CDR3 coding sequence is TGTGCCAGCAGCCCAGGGACAGGGCGATCCTACGAGCAGTACTTC. Its translation is CASSPGTGRSYEQYF.

V gene TRBV6-5 combines with J gene TRBJ2-1, with D tentatively TRBD2 (5 bases). Trimming shortened V by 5 bases and J by 4 bases, and 15 bases separated the two germline ends. CDR3 length: 15 amino acids. Per the germline V gene, CDR1 is MNHEY and CDR2 is SVGAGI. The CDR3 region is CASSPDHGRYNEQFF. The CDR3 nucleotides read TGTGCCAGCAGTCCCGATCATGGGAGATACAATGAGCAGTTCTTC.

This chain connects TRBV7-2 to TRBJ2-3; D gene uncertain. Trimming removed 1 base from V and 8 bases from J, with 10 bases in between. Per germline, CDR1 SGHTA and CDR2 FQGNSA. The CDR3 spans 13 residues. CDR3 sequence (DNA): TGTGCCAGCAGCTTAGATCGATCGGGTACGCAGTATTTT. It codes for CASSLDRSGTQYF.

The gene calls are TRBV28 and TRBJ1-1, with a tentative D call TRBD1 (6 bases). Germline V lookup: CDR1 MDHEN, CDR2 SYDVKM. This CDR3 is 14 amino acids long. Trimming cost V 5 bases and J 6 bases, with 16 bases left between them. CDR3 sequence reads: CASSSTYRVSEAFF. CDR3 bases: TGTGCCAGCAGTAGTACTTACAGGGTCTCTGAAGCTTTCTTT.